The source of this T cell receptor (beta chain) is a study of identical twins. Overall study findings and caveats: Insertions were fewer in abundant cord blood beta clonotypes, whereas memory repertoires showed none of this pattern. Excess sharing by twins proved weaker in beta out-of-frame sequences.

CDR1 and CDR2 from the germline V gene are SGHAT and FQNNGV. With 1 base clipped from V and 2 bases from J, the junction kept 5 bases outside the gene matches. CDR3 length equals 16 residues. On this clonotype itself: Its antigen is not known.

Template switching created a universal primer site, and the cDNA included unique molecular identifiers. A single record per CDR3 protein comes from TCRdb applying MiXCR to the 5' RACE reads. The repertoire has about 700,000 distinct CDR3 sequences, 8.6% of them found once; the top ten carry approximately 0.89%. The data also belong to a second study, concerning yellow fever vaccine responses in identical twins.

The source is a woman under 30 in good health. The rearrangement joins TRBV11-2 to TRBJ2-1, with 7 bases identical to TRBD2. Input material: PBMCs. The CDR3 loop reads CASSLGAGPTYNEQFF. The DNA for the CDR3 is TGTGCCAGCAGCTTAGGAGCGGGACCCACCTACAATGAGCAGTTCTTC.